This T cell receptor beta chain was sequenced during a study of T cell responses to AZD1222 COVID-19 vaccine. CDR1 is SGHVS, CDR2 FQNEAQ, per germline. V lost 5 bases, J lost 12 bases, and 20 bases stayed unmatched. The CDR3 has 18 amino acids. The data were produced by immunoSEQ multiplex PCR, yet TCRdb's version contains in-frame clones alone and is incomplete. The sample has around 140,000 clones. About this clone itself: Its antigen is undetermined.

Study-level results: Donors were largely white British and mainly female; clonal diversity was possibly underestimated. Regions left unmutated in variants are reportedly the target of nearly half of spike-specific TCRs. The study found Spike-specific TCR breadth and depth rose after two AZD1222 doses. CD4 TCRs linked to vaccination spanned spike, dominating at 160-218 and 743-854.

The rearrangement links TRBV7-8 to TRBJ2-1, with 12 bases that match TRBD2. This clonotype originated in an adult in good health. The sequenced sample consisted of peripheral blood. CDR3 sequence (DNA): TGTGCCAGCAGCGTACGTCTCGCAACTAGCGGGGGGCCGATGCGGCAGTTCTTC. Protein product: CASSVRLATSGGPMRQFF.